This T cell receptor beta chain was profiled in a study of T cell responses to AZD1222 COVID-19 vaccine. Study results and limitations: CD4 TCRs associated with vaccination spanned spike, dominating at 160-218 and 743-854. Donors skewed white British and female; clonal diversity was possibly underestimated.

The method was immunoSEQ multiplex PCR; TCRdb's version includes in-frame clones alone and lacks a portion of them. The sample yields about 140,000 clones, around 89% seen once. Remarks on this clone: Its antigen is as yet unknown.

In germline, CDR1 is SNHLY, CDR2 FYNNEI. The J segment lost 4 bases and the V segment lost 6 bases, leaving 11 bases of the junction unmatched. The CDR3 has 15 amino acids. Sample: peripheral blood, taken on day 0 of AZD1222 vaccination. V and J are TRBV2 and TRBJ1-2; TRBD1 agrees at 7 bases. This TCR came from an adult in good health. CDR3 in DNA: TGTGCCAGCAGCCCCCGGACAGGCGATTCCTATGGCTACACCTTC. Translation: CASSPRTGDSYGYTF.